This is a list of T cell receptor beta chains from one sample in a study of blood T cell repertoires in COVID-19. TCRdb keeps only in-frame clones here, not all; method: immunoSEQ multiplex PCR. This sample has about 220,000 clones, with approximately 83% found just once. The sequencing input was peripheral blood. The origin of the receptors is a woman aged 25 to 39 who had recovered from COVID-19. Both conserved end residues are part of each CDR3. The order of the fields is CDR3 protein, CDR3 DNA, D gene, V gene, J gene, clone size. D genes are given only for firm matches. Clone size is shown for a subset of rows, as once, few, many or a class of expanded clone.

cdr3_aa: CARGQGFIAAHTDTQYF
cdr3_nt: TGTGCCAGGGGACAGGGATTTATCGCCGCTCACACAGATACGCAGTATTTT
d_call: TRBD1
v_call: TRBV19
j_call: TRBJ2-3
clone_size: once

cdr3_aa: CASSLAFEQFF
cdr3_nt: TGCGCCAGCAGCTTGGCCTTTGAGCAGTTCTTC
d_call: .
v_call: TRBV5-1
j_call: TRBJ2-1
clone_size: .

cdr3_aa: CASTTGGRRGYTF
cdr3_nt: TGTGCCAGCACCACAGGGGGGCGAAGGGGCTACACCTTC
d_call: TRBD1
v_call: TRBV3-1/TRBV3-2
j_call: TRBJ1-2
clone_size: .

cdr3_aa: CANTHRDRSSYEQYF
cdr3_nt: TGTGCCAATACTCACCGGGACAGAAGCTCCTACGAGCAGTACTTC
d_call: TRBD1
v_call: TRBV19
j_call: TRBJ2-7
clone_size: .

cdr3_aa: CASSRGGAYEQYF
cdr3_nt: TGTGCCAGCAGCAGAGGGGGGGCGTACGAGCAGTACTTC
d_call: .
v_call: TRBV12-3/TRBV12-4
j_call: TRBJ2-7
clone_size: .

cdr3_aa: CASSLRGEGNYGYTF
cdr3_nt: TGTGCCAGCAGCCTCCGGGGGGAGGGAAACTATGGCTACACCTTC
d_call: .
v_call: TRBV3-1/TRBV3-2
j_call: TRBJ1-2
clone_size: .

cdr3_aa: CASSMTGTGYGYTF
cdr3_nt: TGCGCCAGCAGCATGACAGGGACGGGCTATGGCTACACCTTC
d_call: TRBD1
v_call: TRBV5-1
j_call: TRBJ1-2
clone_size: .

cdr3_aa: CASSPLGDLAGAYNEQFF
cdr3_nt: TGTGCCAGCAGCCCCCTGGGGGACTTAGCTGGGGCTTACAATGAGCAGTTCTTC
d_call: .
v_call: TRBV3-1/TRBV3-2
j_call: TRBJ2-1
clone_size: once

cdr3_aa: CATSRVGQGLLANTGELFF
cdr3_nt: TGTGCCACCAGCAGAGTGGGACAGGGGCTTCTTGCGAACACCGGGGAGCTGTTTTTT
d_call: TRBD1
v_call: TRBV15
j_call: TRBJ2-2
clone_size: .

cdr3_aa: CASSFDRTEAFF
cdr3_nt: TGTGCCAGCAGCTTCGACAGGACTGAAGCTTTCTTT
d_call: .
v_call: TRBV7-9
j_call: TRBJ1-1
clone_size: .

cdr3_aa: CASRVRPQRGLQETQYF
cdr3_nt: TGTGCCAGCAGGGTTCGCCCTCAGCGGGGCTTACAAGAGACCCAGTACTTC
d_call: TRBD2
v_call: TRBV2
j_call: TRBJ2-5
clone_size: .

cdr3_aa: CASSSYRWGEQYF
cdr3_nt: TGTGCCAGCAGTTCATACAGGTGGGGCGAGCAGTACTTC
d_call: .
v_call: TRBV27
j_call: TRBJ2-7
clone_size: .